Described below is a single TCR beta chain sequence and its context. This table comes from immunoSEQ multiplex PCR, and its TCRdb copy is limited to in-frame clones, with some not included. Of 89,000 or so clones in the sample, around 87% are singletons; the top ten hold around 20%. Trimming removed 0 bases at V and 1 base at J, with 2 bases between. This CDR3 is 12 amino acids long. The germline gives CDR1 SQVTM, CDR2 ANQGSEA. These data come from a study of control samples from healthy donors and cancer patients. The rearrangement links TRBV29-1 to TRBJ2-3; no clear D gene. The clonotype was recovered from a man aged 50-60 years in good health. Source material: blood. DNA for the CDR3: TGCAGCGTTGAAGACGGCACAGATACGCAGTATTTT. Its translation: CSVEDGTDTQYF.